This T cell receptor beta chain was observed in a study of T cells in women clearing cervical HPV infection. Comment on this clone: The read gets to within 3 residues of the CDR3 end, and the germline J gene fills in the rest.

All donors had a single incident cervical HPV16 infection, not prevalent. CDR1 is GTSNPN and CDR2 is SVGIG in the germline V gene (reference sequence). CDR3 length: 13 residues. V dropped 0 bases and J dropped 2 bases, with 5 bases sitting between them. Clones were read by immunoSEQ multiplex PCR, and TCRdb kept only the in-frame ones, dropping some. There are around 30,000 clones in the sample, with approximately 3% held by the top ten. Sequencing input: blood buffy coat. This clonotype was sampled from a woman aged 18-70 years with a cervical HPV16 infection that either progressed to CIN3+ or cleared (not recorded which). V is TRBV30 and J is TRBJ1-5; D unresolved. CDR3 loop: CAWSVQRNQPQHF. CDR3 DNA, as far as it was read: TGTGCCTGGAGTGTACAACGCAATCAGCCC.